Listed here is a single T cell receptor (beta chain). Per the germline V gene, CDR1 is SGHTA and CDR2 is FQGNSA. With 3 bases removed from V and 0 bases from J, the gap between germline ends came to 6 bases. CDR3 length: 14 amino acids. This sample stems from a study of blood T cell repertoires in COVID-19. Sequencing used immunoSEQ multiplex PCR; TCRdb keeps in-frame clones, though not all of them. The sample has about 220,000 clones, around 84% seen once. The rearrangement links TRBV7-2 to TRBJ1-3; D remains unclear. The sequence came from a young man with active or convalescent COVID-19. Sample: peripheral blood. This chain's CDR3 is CASSFPGSGNTIYF. CDR3 sequence (DNA): TGTGCCAGCAGCTTTCCGGGCTCTGGAAACACCATATATTTT.